The T cell receptor beta chain described here comes from a study of siplizumab effects on memory and regulatory T cells. Assayed TCR templates numbered some 9.3 x 10^4 for each sample. Sequencing was performed with immunoSEQ multiplex PCR; in TCRdb, only in-frame clones are kept and a portion is missing. The table lists approximately 100,000 clones, 80% to 95% of them singletons. Details on this clone: Its antigen is unknown.

The CDR3 runs to 13 residues. Trimming removed 0 bases from V and 1 base from J, with 3 bases in between. CDR1 and CDR2 (germline): SGDLS, YYNGEE. Findings and limits, study-wide: Reactions containing siplizumab showed mappable alloreactive CD4+ clones averaging roughly 66% Treg-derived, versus approximately 26% in controls. It was never confirmed that proliferating Tregs from siplizumab cultures were suppressive.

The specimen sequenced was non-Treg CD4+ T cells sorted from blood. J is TRBJ2-3 and V is TRBV9; D gene uncertain. The clonotype originates from a human donor in good health. The chain's CDR3 is CASSVAGTDTQYF. DNA for the CDR3: TGTGCCAGCAGCGTAGCCGGCACAGATACGCAGTATTTT.